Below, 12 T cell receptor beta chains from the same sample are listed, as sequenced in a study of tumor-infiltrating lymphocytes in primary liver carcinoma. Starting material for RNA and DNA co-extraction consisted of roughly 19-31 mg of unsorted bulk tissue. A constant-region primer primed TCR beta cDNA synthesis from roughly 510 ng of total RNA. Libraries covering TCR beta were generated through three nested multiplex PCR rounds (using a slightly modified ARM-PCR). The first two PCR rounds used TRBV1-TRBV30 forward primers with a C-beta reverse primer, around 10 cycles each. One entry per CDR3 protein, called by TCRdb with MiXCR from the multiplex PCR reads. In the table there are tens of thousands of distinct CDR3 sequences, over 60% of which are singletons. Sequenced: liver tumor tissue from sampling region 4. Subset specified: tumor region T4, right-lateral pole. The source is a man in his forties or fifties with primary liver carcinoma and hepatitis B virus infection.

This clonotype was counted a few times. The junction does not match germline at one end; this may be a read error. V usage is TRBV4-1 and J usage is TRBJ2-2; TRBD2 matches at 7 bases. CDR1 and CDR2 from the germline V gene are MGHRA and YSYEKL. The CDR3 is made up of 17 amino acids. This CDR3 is CASSPRGGLVITGELFF. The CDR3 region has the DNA TGTGCCAGCAGCCCCCGCGGCGGACTAGTGATCACCGGGGAGCTGTTTTTT.

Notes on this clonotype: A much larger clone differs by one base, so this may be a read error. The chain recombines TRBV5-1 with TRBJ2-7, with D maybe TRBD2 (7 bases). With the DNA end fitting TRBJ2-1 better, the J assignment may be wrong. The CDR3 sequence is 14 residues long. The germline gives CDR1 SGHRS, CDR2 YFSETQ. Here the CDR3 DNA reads TGCGCCATCAGCTTGGGGGGCGGGAGCCACGAGCAGTTCTTC. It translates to CAISLGGGSHEQFF.

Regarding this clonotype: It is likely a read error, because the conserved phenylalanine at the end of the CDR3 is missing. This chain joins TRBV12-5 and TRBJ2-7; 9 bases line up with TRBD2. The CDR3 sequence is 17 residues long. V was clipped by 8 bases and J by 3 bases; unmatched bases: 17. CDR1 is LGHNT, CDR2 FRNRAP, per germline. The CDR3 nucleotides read TGTGCTAGTCGGCATAGACTAGCGGCAGCGGTTAGCTACGAGCAGTACTTA. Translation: CASRHRLAAAVSYEQYL.

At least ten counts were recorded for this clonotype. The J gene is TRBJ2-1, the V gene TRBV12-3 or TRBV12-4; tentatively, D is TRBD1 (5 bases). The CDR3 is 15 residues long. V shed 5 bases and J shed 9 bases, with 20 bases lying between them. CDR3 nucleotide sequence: TGTGCCAGCAGTCCCCAGACAGAATTTAGGAGTGAGCAGTTCTTC. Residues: CASSPQTEFRSEQFF.

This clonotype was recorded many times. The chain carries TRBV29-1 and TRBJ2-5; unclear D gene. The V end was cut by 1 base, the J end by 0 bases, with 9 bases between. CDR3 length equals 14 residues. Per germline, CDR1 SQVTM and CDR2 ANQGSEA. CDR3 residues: CSVEVALHQETQYF. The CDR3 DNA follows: TGCAGCGTTGAAGTAGCCCTCCACCAAGAGACCCAGTACTTC.

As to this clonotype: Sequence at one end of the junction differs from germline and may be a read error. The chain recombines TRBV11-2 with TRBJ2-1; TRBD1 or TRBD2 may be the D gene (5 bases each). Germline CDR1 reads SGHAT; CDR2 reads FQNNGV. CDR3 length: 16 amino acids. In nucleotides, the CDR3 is TGTGCCAACAGCTTAGATCCTTTAGCGTTAGGGGATGAGCAGTTCTTC. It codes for CANSLDPLALGDEQFF.

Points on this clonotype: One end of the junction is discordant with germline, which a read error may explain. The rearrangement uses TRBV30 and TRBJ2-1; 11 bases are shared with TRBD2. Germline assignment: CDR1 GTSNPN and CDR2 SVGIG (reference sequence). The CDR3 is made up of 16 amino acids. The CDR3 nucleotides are TGTGCCAGGAGTGGTAGCGGGAGGGCCGATGGCGCTGAGCAGTTCTTC. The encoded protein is CARSGSGRADGAEQFF.

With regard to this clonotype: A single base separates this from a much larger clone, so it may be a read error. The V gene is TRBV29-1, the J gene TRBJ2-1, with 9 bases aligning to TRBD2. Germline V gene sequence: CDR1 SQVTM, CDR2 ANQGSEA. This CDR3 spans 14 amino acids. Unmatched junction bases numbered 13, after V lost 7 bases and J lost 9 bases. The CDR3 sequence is CSGQGLARVGEQFF. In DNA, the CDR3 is TGCAGCGGGCAAGGACTAGCGCGAGTAGGTGAGCAGTTCTTC.

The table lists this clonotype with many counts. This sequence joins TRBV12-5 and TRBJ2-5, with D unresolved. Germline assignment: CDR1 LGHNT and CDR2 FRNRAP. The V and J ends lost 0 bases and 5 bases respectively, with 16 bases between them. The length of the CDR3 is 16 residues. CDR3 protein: CASGLVTRHRGETQYF. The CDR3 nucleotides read TGTGCTAGTGGTTTGGTAACGAGACATCGTGGGGAGACCCAGTACTTC.

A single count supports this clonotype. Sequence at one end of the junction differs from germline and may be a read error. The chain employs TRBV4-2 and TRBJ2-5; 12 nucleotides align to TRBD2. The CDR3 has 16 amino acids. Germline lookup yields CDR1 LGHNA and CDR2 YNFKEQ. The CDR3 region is CVSSQSSGRDRKTQYF. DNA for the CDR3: TGTGTCAGCAGTCAATCTAGCGGGAGGGACAGGAAGACCCAGTACTTC.

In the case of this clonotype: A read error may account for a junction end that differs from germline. The CDR3 sequence: CASSSTYGQYF. The CDR3 coding sequence is TGTGCCAGCAGTTCTACTTACGGGCAGTACTTC. The chain recombines TRBV12-3 or TRBV12-4 with TRBJ2-7, with unresolved D. This CDR3 has 11 residues.

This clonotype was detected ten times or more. CDR3 sequence: CASSLVAGLGLYEQYF. For the CDR3, the DNA is TGTGCCAGCAGTTTAGTCGCGGGTCTCGGTCTCTACGAGCAGTACTTC. The V gene is TRBV12-3 or TRBV12-4, the J gene TRBJ2-7; weak D call: TRBD2 (5 bases). Trimming cost V 1 base and J 3 bases, with 16 bases left between them. The CDR3 spans 16 residues.